The 5 T cell receptor beta chains in this list originate from one sample, sequenced in a study of blood T cell repertoires in COVID-19. Produced via immunoSEQ multiplex PCR; TCRdb's table is partial and in-frame only. The sample contains about 70,000 clones, about 90% of which appear only once. The sample comprised peripheral blood. These receptors originate from a human donor in a cohort sampled during active COVID-19.

The sample holds one count of this clone. The rearrangement joins TRBV29-1 to TRBJ1-2; D perhaps matches TRBD1 (5 bases). The CDR3 has 18 residues. V was clipped by 0 bases and J by 3 bases, with 23 bases between them. Germline values: CDR1 SQVTM, CDR2 ANQGSEA. As DNA, the CDR3 is TGCAGCGTTGAAGAAGTATTCGGCAGGGAAGAGTATGACTATGGCTACACCTTC. Residues: CSVEEVFGREEYDYGYTF.

This chain links TRBV30 with TRBJ1-6; D is perhaps TRBD1 (5 bases). The length of the CDR3 is 16 residues. Germline CDR1 is GTSNPN and CDR2 is SVGIG (reference sequence). Trimming took off 2 bases at V and 0 bases at J, with 11 bases between the two ends. DNA for the CDR3: TGTGCCTGGAGTCCCCGGGGGGACTCCTATAATTCACCCCTCCACTTT. It codes for CAWSPRGDSYNSPLHF.

The chain is built from TRBV5-1 and TRBJ1-4; TRBD1 aligns across 8 bases. In germline, CDR1 is SGHRS, CDR2 YFSETQ. J lost 5 bases, V lost 7 bases, and 7 bases had no gene match. The CDR3 is made up of 14 amino acids. CDR3 sequence (DNA): TGCGCCAGCGGCAACACAGGGGGGAATGAAAAACTGTTTTTT. This gives the protein CASGNTGGNEKLFF. The full variable domain, rest sourced from reference TRBV5-1 and TRBJ1-4, is KAGVTQTPRYLIKTRGQQVTLSCSPISGHRSVSWYQQTPGQGLQFLFEYFSETQRNKGNFPGRFSGRQFSNSRSEMNVSTLELGDSALYLCASGNTGGNEKLFFGSGTQLSVL.

The V and J genes are TRBV24-1 and TRBJ1-1, with 9 bases matching TRBD1. Germline V gene sequence: CDR1 KGHDR, CDR2 SFDVKD. V gave up 5 bases and J gave up 2 bases; unmatched junction bases: 5. This CDR3 has 15 residues. This chain's CDR3 is CATSVGTGINTEAFF. The CDR3 region has the DNA TGTGCCACCAGTGTAGGGACAGGGATAAACACTGAAGCTTTCTTT.

The V call is TRBV19, the J call TRBJ1-1, with D perhaps TRBD1 (6 bases). The CDR3 has 14 amino acids. CDR1 is LNHDA, CDR2 SQIVND, per germline (reference sequence). V was pared by 2 bases and J by 7 bases, with 14 bases between. The CDR3 here is CASSIRPGQIEAFF. CDR3 coding DNA: TGTGCCAGTAGTATAAGGCCCGGACAGATTGAAGCTTTCTTT.